Presented here are 14 T cell receptor beta chains from one specimen sequenced in a study of T cell repertoires in cytomegalovirus infection. TCRdb analysed the reads with MiXCR anew, one entry per CDR3 protein. Here the sample spans approximately 910,000 distinct CDR3 sequences, approximately 32% being singletons. No antigens are known for them. The sample consisted of cultured CD8+ T cells from PBMCs, taken from culture after CMV antigen stimulation. These receptors originate from a human donor in good health (CMV status not recorded). Some clones in this sample may be carry-over from other donors' samples.

There are a few counts of this clonotype. The chain carries TRBV6-1 and TRBJ2-5, with D possibly being TRBD2 (5 bases). The CDR3 runs to 15 residues. CDR1 and CDR2 (germline): MNHNS, SASEGT. V gave up 4 bases and J gave up 2 bases, with 14 bases separating them. The CDR3 nucleotides are TGTGCCAGCAGTGCGTCCACTAGGCTTCAAGAGACCCAGTACTTC. As protein: CASSASTRLQETQYF.

The CDR3 protein is CASSMVTVILDEQYV. For the CDR3, the DNA is TGTGCCAGCAGCATGGTCACGGTCATTTTGGATGAGCAGTACGTC. This chain connects TRBV6-6 to TRBJ2-7; D is unresolved. This CDR3 is 15 amino acids long. Trimming took 6 bases from V and 7 from J, leaving 22 bases between them. Per the germline V gene, CDR1 is MNHNY and CDR2 is SVGAGI (reference sequence).

Only a few counts were recorded for this clonotype. V gene TRBV7-9 combines with J gene TRBJ1-4; D is unresolved. Trimming removed 1 base at V and 4 bases at J, with 16 bases between. In germline, CDR1 is SEHNR, CDR2 FQNEAQ (reference sequence). The CDR3 has 17 amino acids. CDR3 in amino acids: CASSLVGLTVLNEKLFF. For the CDR3, the DNA is TGTGCCAGCAGCTTAGTGGGTTTGACTGTTCTTAATGAAAAACTGTTTTTT.

This clonotype has more than one count but fewer than ten. The chain couples TRBV28 to TRBJ2-1; TRBD1 might be the D (5 bases). CDR1 MDHEN and CDR2 SYDVKM come from the germline V gene. The CDR3 sequence is 15 residues long. The V end was cut by 5 bases, the J end by 0 bases, with 11 bases between. The CDR3: CASSQTDSSYNEQFF. The CDR3 coding sequence is TGTGCCAGCAGTCAGACAGACAGCTCCTACAATGAGCAGTTCTTC.

The chain uses TRBV6-1 and TRBJ2-2, with D possibly matching TRBD2 (5 bases). The germline gives CDR1 MNHNS, CDR2 SASEGT. The germline V and J ends were trimmed by 4 bases and 3 bases, with 12 bases remaining between them. The CDR3 loop spans 15 amino acids. The CDR3 protein is CASSVRVGYTGELFF. The CDR3 bases are TGTGCCAGCAGTGTGAGGGTCGGGTACACCGGGGAGCTGTTTTTT.

This clonotype was recorded a few times. V usage is TRBV7-2 and J usage is TRBJ1-1; no clear D. CDR3 length: 13 amino acids. Germline CDR1 reads SGHTA; CDR2 reads FQGNSA. Trimming stripped 9 bases from V and 3 bases from J, with 14 bases between. The CDR3, as DNA: TGTGCCAGTAGCGGGGATTATTACACTGAAGCTTTCTTT. This codes for CASSGDYYTEAFF.

The chain is built from TRBV10-3 and TRBJ1-6, with D unclear. V gave up 6 bases and J gave up 7 bases, with 13 bases separating them. The CDR3 is 14 amino acids. Germline CDR1 reads ENHRY; CDR2 reads SYGVKD. As DNA, the CDR3 is TGTGCCATCAGAACCCCGGGAAGCAATTCACCCCTCCACTTT. Protein sequence: CAIRTPGSNSPLHF.

This chain uses TRBV20-1 with TRBJ2-2; D uncertain. V lost 7 bases and J lost 6, with 12 bases in between. This CDR3 comprises 12 residues. Germline V gene lookup returns CDR1 DFQATT and CDR2 SNEGSKA (reference sequence). The CDR3 loop is CSGLSRSGELFF. DNA for the CDR3: TGCAGTGGGCTGTCGAGATCCGGGGAGCTGTTTTTT.

The chain has TRBV20-1 and TRBJ1-5; D is unclear. The V end was cut by 3 bases, the J end by 7 bases, with 31 bases between. The CDR3 is 19 residues long. Germline lookup yields CDR1 DFQATT and CDR2 SNEGSKA (reference sequence). The CDR3 sequence is CSASSALGWHSEDGQPQHF. The DNA of the CDR3 is TGCAGTGCTAGCTCCGCCTTGGGATGGCACAGTGAAGACGGACAGCCCCAGCATTTT.

This sequence joins TRBV20-1 and TRBJ1-3, with 7 bases aligning to TRBD1. This CDR3 spans 14 amino acids. V lost 0 bases, J lost 4 bases, and 3 bases stayed unmatched. CDR1 and CDR2 from the germline V gene are DFQATT and SNEGSKA (reference sequence). The CDR3 bases are TGCAGTGCTAGAGAAAGGGGGCCAGGAAACACCATATATTTT. This sequence encodes CSARERGPGNTIYF.

The chain links TRBV28 to TRBJ2-3; D perhaps matches TRBD2 (6 bases). Germline CDR1 and CDR2: MDHEN and SYDVKM. V was cut by 3 bases and J by 0 bases, with 10 bases left in between. This CDR3 is 15 amino acids long. CDR3 bases: TGTGCCAGCAGTTTCGAGCGGGCCAGCACAGATACGCAGTATTTT. Protein sequence: CASSFERASTDTQYF. The full variable domain, in which reference TRBV28 and TRBJ2-3 provide the parts outside the CDR3, is DVKVTQSSRYLVKRTGEKVFLECVQDMDHENMFWYRQDPGLGLRLIYFSYDVKMKEKGDIPEGYSVSREKKERFSLILESASTNQTSMYLCASSFERASTDTQYFGPGTRLTVL.

The rearrangement links TRBV6-5 to TRBJ2-5; TRBD1 aligns across 8 bases. The CDR3 is 15 residues long. After removal of 5 bases from V and 1 base from J, the junction contained 6 bases not matched to a gene. The germline V gene encodes CDR1 MNHEY and CDR2 SVGAGI. As DNA, the CDR3 is TGTGCCAGCAGTGAAACCGACAGGGGCCAAGAGACCCAGTACTTC. This codes for CASSETDRGQETQYF.

This chain joins TRBV7-6 and TRBJ2-2, with TRBD1 matching 8 bases. After removal of 10 bases from V and 2 bases from J, the junction contained 6 bases not matched to a gene. Germline CDR1 SGHVS, CDR2 FNYEAQ. The CDR3 length is 14 residues. CDR3 sequence: CAIGQGRNTGELFF. CDR3 nucleotides: TGTGCCATCGGACAGGGTAGAAACACCGGGGAGCTGTTTTTT.

This rearrangement joins TRBV20-1 to TRBJ1-1, with unresolved D. In germline, CDR1 is DFQATT, CDR2 SNEGSKA (reference sequence). There are 11 residues in the CDR3. The V end was cut by 6 bases, the J end by 0 bases, with 5 bases between. Here the CDR3 reads CSAIVNTEAFF. CDR3 bases: TGCAGTGCAATAGTGAACACTGAAGCTTTCTTT.